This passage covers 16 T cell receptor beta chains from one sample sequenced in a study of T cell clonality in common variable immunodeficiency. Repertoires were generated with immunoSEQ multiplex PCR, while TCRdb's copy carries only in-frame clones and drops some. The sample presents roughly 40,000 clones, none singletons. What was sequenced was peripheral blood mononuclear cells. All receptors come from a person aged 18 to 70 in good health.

CDR3 residues: CASSARGHRGATEAFF. Incomplete CDR3 DNA: TGTGCCAGCAGTGCACGGGGCCACAGGGGGGCCACTGAA. The chain carries TRBV25-1 and TRBJ1-1; 8 bases fit TRBD1. The read stops 3 residues short of the end of the CDR3; the missing end is completed from the germline J gene. Trimming took 4 bases from V and 4 from J; bases not matched to a gene: 11. Germline V gene data show CDR1 as MGHDK and CDR2 as SYGVNS. The CDR3 consists of 16 residues.

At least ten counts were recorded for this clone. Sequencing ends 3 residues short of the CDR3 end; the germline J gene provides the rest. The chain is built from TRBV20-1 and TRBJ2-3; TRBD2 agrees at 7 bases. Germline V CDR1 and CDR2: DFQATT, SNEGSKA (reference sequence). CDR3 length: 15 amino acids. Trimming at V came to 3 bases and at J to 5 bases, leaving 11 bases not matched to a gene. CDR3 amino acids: CSASPYNTSVDTQYF. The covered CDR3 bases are TGCAGTGCTAGTCCCTATAACACTAGCGTAGATACG.

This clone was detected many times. The CDR3 sequence: CASSYSENAPGINEQFF. The part of the CDR3 DNA that was read is TGTGCCAGCAGTTACTCCGAAAATGCCCCGGGTATCAATGAG. The chain recombines TRBV6-7 with TRBJ2-1; no definite D call. The read stops 3 residues short of the end of the CDR3; the missing end is completed from the germline J gene. TRBV6-7 is known as an ORF, though its function is uncertain. V lost 0 bases, J lost 6 bases, and 18 bases lay in between. CDR3 length: 17 amino acids.

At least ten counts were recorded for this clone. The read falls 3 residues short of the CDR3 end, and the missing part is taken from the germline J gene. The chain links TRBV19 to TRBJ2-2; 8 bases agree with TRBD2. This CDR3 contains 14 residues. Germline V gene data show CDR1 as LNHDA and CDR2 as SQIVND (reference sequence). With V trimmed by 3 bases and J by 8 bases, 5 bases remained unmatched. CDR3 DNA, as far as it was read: TGTGCCAGTAGTATGCAGCCTAGCGGGGGGGAG. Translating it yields CASSMQPSGGE. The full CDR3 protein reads CASSMQPSGGELFF.

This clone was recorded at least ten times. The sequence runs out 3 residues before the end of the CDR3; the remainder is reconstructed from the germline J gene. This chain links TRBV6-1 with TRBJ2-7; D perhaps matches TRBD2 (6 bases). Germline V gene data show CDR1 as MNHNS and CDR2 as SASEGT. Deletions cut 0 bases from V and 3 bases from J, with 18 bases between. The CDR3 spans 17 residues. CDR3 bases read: TGTGCCAGCAGTGAAGCTAGCTTCCGGGACTTAAGCTACGAG. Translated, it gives CASSEASFRDLSYE. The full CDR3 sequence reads CASSEASFRDLSYEQYF.

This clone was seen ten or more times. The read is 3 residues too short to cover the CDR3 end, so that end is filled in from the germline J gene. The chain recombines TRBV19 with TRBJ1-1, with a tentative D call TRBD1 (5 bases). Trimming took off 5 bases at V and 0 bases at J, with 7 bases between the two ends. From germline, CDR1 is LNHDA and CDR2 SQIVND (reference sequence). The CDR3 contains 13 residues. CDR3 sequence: CASSHRMNTEAFF. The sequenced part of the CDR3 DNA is TGTGCCAGTAGTCACAGGATGAACACTGAA.

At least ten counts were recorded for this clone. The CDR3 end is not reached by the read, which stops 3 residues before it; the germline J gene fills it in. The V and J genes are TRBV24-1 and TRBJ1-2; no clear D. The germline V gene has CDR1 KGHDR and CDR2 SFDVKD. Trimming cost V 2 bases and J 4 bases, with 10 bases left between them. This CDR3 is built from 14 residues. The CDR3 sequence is CATSDSGQSYGYTF. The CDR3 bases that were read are TGTGCCACCAGTGATTCAGGCCAGTCCTATGGC.

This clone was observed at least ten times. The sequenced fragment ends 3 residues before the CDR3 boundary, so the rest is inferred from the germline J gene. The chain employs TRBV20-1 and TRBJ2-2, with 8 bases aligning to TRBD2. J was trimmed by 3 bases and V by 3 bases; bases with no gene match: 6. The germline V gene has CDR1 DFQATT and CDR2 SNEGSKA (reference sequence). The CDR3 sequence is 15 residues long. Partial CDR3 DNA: TGCAGTGCTAGTGTCGGGGGGGTTCACACCGGGGAG. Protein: CSASVGGVHTGE. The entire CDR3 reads CSASVGGVHTGELFF.

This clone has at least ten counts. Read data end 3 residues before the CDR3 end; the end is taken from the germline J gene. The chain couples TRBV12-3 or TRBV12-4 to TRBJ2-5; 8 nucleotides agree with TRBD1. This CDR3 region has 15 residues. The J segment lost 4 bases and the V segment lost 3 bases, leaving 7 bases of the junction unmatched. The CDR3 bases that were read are TGTGCCAGCAGTTTGCAGGGGGCGTTAGGAGAGACC. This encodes CASSLQGALGET. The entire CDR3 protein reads CASSLQGALGETQYF.

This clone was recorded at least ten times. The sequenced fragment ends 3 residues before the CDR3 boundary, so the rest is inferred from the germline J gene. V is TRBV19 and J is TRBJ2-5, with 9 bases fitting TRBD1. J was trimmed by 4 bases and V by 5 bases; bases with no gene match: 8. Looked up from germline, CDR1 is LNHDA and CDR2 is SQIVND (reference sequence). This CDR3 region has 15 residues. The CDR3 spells CASSSRDRVLETQYF. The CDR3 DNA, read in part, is TGTGCCAGTAGTTCCCGGGACAGGGTATTAGAGACC.

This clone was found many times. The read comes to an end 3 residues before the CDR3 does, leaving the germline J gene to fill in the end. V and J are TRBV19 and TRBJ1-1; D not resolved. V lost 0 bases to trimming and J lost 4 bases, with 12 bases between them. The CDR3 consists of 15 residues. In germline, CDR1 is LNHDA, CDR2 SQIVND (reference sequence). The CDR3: CASSIDTYRGTEAFF. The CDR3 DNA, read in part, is TGTGCCAGTAGTATAGATACGTATCGGGGCACTGAA.

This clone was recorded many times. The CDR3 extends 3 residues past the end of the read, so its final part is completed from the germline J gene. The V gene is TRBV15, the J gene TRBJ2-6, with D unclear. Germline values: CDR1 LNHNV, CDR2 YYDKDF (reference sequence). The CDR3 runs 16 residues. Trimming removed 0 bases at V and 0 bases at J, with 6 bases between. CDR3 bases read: TGTGCCACCAGCAGAGAGACTGGCTCTGGGGCCAACGTC. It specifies CATSRETGSGANV. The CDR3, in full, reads CATSRETGSGANVLTF.

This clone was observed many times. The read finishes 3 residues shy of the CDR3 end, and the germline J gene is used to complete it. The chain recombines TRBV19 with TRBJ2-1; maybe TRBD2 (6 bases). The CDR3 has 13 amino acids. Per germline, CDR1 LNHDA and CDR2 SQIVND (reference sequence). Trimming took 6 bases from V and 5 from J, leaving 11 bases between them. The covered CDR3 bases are TGTGCCAGTAGGGGCGGGGCTCACAATGAG. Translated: CASRGGAHNE. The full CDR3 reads CASRGGAHNEQFF.

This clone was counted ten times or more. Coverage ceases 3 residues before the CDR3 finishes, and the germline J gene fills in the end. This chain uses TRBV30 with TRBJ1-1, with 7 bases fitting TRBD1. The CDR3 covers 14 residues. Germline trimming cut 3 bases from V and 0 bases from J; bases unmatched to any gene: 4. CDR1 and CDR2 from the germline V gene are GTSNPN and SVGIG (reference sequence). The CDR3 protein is CAWRPGGLNTEAFF. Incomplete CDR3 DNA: TGTGCCTGGAGGCCAGGGGGGTTGAACACTGAA. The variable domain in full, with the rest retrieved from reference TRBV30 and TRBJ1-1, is SQTIHQWPATLVQPVGSPLSLECTVEGTSNPNLYWYRQAAGRGLQLLFYSVGIGQISSEVPQNLSASRPQDRQFILSSKKLLLSDSGFYLCAWRPGGLNTEAFFGQGTRLTVV.

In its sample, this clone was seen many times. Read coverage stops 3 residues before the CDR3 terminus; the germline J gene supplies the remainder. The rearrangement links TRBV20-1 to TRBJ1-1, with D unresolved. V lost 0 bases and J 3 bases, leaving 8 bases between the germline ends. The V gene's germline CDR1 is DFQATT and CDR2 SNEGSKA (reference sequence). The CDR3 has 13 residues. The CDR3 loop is CSARDISDTEAFF. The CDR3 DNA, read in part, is TGCAGTGCTAGAGATATTTCCGACACTGAA.

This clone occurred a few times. CDR3 DNA (partial): TGTGCCAGCAGCTTAGGGACAGGGGACTATGGC. Its protein is CASSLGTGDYG. The full CDR3 reads CASSLGTGDYGYTF. V gene TRBV7-6 combines with J gene TRBJ1-2; TRBD1 aligns across 9 bases. The sequence runs out 3 residues before the end of the CDR3; the remainder is reconstructed from the germline J gene. This CDR3 spans 14 amino acids. In germline, CDR1 is SGHVS, CDR2 FNYEAQ. After removal of 1 base from V and 3 bases from J, the junction contained 0 bases not matched to a gene.